One and the same sample provided the 14 T cell receptor beta chains below, sequenced in a study of cytomegalovirus exposure and HLA in healthy donors. In the PCR, 60 Vbeta and 13 Jbeta primers were used. Data came from immunoSEQ multiplex PCR; TCRdb stores just in-frame clones and leaves some out. In the table there are roughly 200,000 clones, about 88% of which are singletons. The source material was PBMCs. These receptors originate from a woman under 40 in good health and CMV-seronegative.

In regard to this clone: This sample includes further DNA sequences coding for the same CDR3. The chain links TRBV5-1 to TRBJ2-7; 9 positions agree with TRBD1. The CDR3 length is 13 residues. CDR1 SGHRS and CDR2 YFSETQ come from the germline V gene. V gave up 7 bases and J gave up 1 base; unmatched junction bases: 3. The CDR3 coding sequence is TGCGCCAGCCGACAGGGGGAATCCTACGAGCAGTACTTC. Its protein product is CASRQGESYEQYF.

This chain connects TRBV6-6 to TRBJ1-2; D unclear. Germline V gives CDR1 MNHNY, CDR2 SVGAGI (reference sequence). V was cut by 0 bases and J by 5 bases, with 10 bases left in between. The CDR3 loop spans 14 amino acids. CDR3: CASSYSTRMYGYTF. CDR3 nucleotides: TGTGCCAGCAGTTACTCGACGAGGATGTATGGCTACACCTTC.

Details on this clone: Its ends do not fully match the called genes, so a read error is possible. The V and J genes are TRBV4-1 and TRBJ1-1; D is undetermined. Germline V gives CDR1 MGHRA, CDR2 YSYEKL. This CDR3 contains 11 residues. The CDR3 spells CASSQDLFHYF. The DNA of the CDR3 is TGCGCCAGCAGCCAAGATCTCTTTCACTATTTT.

The chain has TRBV5-1 and TRBJ1-2; 8 nucleotides match TRBD1. This CDR3 has 13 amino acids. The V gene's germline CDR1 is SGHRS and CDR2 YFSETQ. Trimming took 2 bases from V and 8 from J; bases not matched to a gene: 5. CDR3 bases: TGCGCCAGCAGCTTCACAGGGGGAGAAGGCTACACCTTC. This translates into CASSFTGGEGYTF.

To note about this clone: This sample also contains other DNA sequences that code for the same CDR3. The V call is TRBV5-1, the J call TRBJ1-2; maybe TRBD1 (5 bases). CDR1 is SGHRS, CDR2 YFSETQ, per germline. The CDR3 consists of 14 residues. V lost 2 bases and J lost 0, with 8 bases in between. CDR3 residues: CASSLRGSNYGYTF. CDR3 nucleotide sequence: TGCGCCAGCAGCTTACGGGGGTCTAACTATGGCTACACCTTC.

The V and J genes are TRBV15 and TRBJ2-7, with TRBD2 identical over 9 bases. With V trimmed by 6 bases and J by 2 bases, 2 bases remained unmatched. The CDR3 loop spans 13 amino acids. Germline V lookup: CDR1 LNHNV, CDR2 YYDKDF (reference sequence). The CDR3 sequence: CATRASGTYEQYF. The CDR3 DNA follows: TGTGCCACCAGGGCTAGCGGGACCTACGAGCAGTACTTC.

The rearrangement links TRBV11-2 to TRBJ2-3, with D uncertain. This CDR3 is 14 amino acids long. Germline V gene sequence: CDR1 SGHAT, CDR2 FQNNGV. Deletions cut 5 bases from V and 6 bases from J, with 15 bases between. DNA for the CDR3: TGTGCCAGCAGCACACAGCCGAGCCCCGATACGCAGTATTTT. Protein: CASSTQPSPDTQYF.

This chain connects TRBV10-1 to TRBJ2-3, with 7 bases identical to TRBD1. With V trimmed by 2 bases and J by 2 bases, 4 bases remained unmatched. This CDR3 comprises 15 residues. The germline V gene has CDR1 WNHNN and CDR2 SYGVQD (reference sequence). In DNA, the CDR3 is TGCGCCAGCAGTGAGAGACAGGGTTCCACAGATACGCAGTATTTT. It codes for CASSERQGSTDTQYF.

This clone has just a few counts. The J gene is TRBJ2-7, the V gene TRBV19; 9 bases agree with TRBD2. V shed 1 base, J shed 0 bases, and the junction held 10 bases outside the gene matches. CDR1 LNHDA and CDR2 SQIVND come from the germline V gene (reference sequence). The CDR3 contains 18 residues. CDR3 coding DNA: TGTGCCAGTAGTATAGCGCGAAGCGGGAGGCCAAGCTCCTACGAGCAGTACTTC. Translation gives CASSIARSGRPSSYEQYF. Drawing the rest from reference TRBV19 and TRBJ2-7, the complete variable domain is DGGITQSPKYLFRKEGQNVTLSCEQNLNHDAMYWYRQDPGQGLRLIYYSQIVNDFQKGDIAEGYSVSREKKESFPLTVTSAQKNPTAFYLCASSIARSGRPSSYEQYFGPGTRLTVT.

This sequence joins TRBV4-2 and TRBJ2-1, with a tentative D call TRBD1 (6 bases). Germline V gene sequence: CDR1 LGHNA, CDR2 YNFKEQ. The CDR3 is 17 amino acids. Trimming stripped 0 bases from V and 0 bases from J, with 12 bases between. The DNA for the CDR3 is TGTGCCAGCAGCCAAGAGTGGCAGGGGAGCTCCTACAATGAGCAGTTCTTC. Translated: CASSQEWQGSSYNEQFF.

The V call is TRBV28, the J call TRBJ2-7; no clear D. The V end lost 5 bases, the J end lost 4 bases, and 9 bases lay between the germline ends. In germline, CDR1 is MDHEN, CDR2 SYDVKM. This CDR3 comprises 12 residues. The CDR3 region has the DNA TGTGCCAGCAGTCCGGTCGGGTACGAGCAGTACTTC. Amino acid sequence: CASSPVGYEQYF.

CDR3 nucleotide sequence: TGTGCCAGCAGCCCCCCAGGCCGGACCTACGAGCAGTACTTC. This codes for CASSPPGRTYEQYF. The gene calls are TRBV28 and TRBJ2-7; D gene ambiguous. This CDR3 is 14 amino acids long. CDR1 is MDHEN, CDR2 SYDVKM, per germline. Trimming shortened V by 6 bases and J by 2 bases, and 14 bases separated the two germline ends.

The chain has TRBV28 and TRBJ2-1; tentative D call: TRBD2 (6 bases). The CDR3 length is 13 residues. Per the germline V gene, CDR1 is MDHEN and CDR2 is SYDVKM. Between the trimmed V and J ends, which lost 5 bases and 8 bases, there was a span of 13 bases. CDR3 sequence (DNA): TGTGCCAGCAGTCCGGGACTCCGGGATGAGCAGTTCTTC. This codes for CASSPGLRDEQFF.

The chain couples TRBV5-1 to TRBJ2-7; 9 nucleotides line up with TRBD1. The CDR3 has 17 amino acids. V trimming: 4 bases; J trimming: 2 bases; junction bases outside the gene matches: 13. Germline lookup yields CDR1 SGHRS and CDR2 YFSETQ. The CDR3 DNA reads TGCGCCAGCAGCCCCGTCCCGCCGGGACAGGGTGCCTACGAGCAGTACTTC. Residues: CASSPVPPGQGAYEQYF.